These 26 T cell receptor beta chains were all obtained from the same sample, sequenced in a study of CXCR3-negative and CXCR3-positive naive CD8 T cells. Broader study findings: More hydrophobic TRB CDR3s occurred in CXCR3-positive than in CXCR3-negative naive cells.

These receptors' targets are unknown. All TRB cDNA libraries came from 5' RACE performed with UMI labels. One entry per CDR3 protein, without DNA, is what TCRdb gives after re-calling the 5' RACE reads. The sample table sets out 150,000 to 180,000 distinct CDR3 sequences. Sequencing input: naive CXCR3+ CD8+ T cells from blood. Subset in this sample: CD45RO-CCR7+CD27+CD95- naive CD8+ T cells expressing CXCR3 (TNR3+). The source is a human donor in good health. Some clones in this sample may be carry-over from other donors' samples.

This chain links TRBV7-2 with TRBJ2-7; TCRdb's D call, TRBD1, is unchecked because there is no DNA. This CDR3 contains 16 residues. Looked up from germline, CDR1 is SGHTA and CDR2 is FQGNSA. CDR3 protein: CASSLAPGQVSYEQYF.

The V call is TRBV12-3 or TRBV12-4, the J call TRBJ2-7. CDR3 length: 14 amino acids. The CDR3 spells CASTLAGGPYEQYF.

The chain uses TRBV4-3 and TRBJ1-2; the TCRdb D gene call, TRBD1, has no DNA to confirm it. Germline values: CDR1 LGHNA, CDR2 YSLEER. This CDR3 has 15 residues. This CDR3 reads CASSQDIGQGRGYTF.

The V and J genes are TRBV10-1 and TRBJ2-7. From germline, CDR1 is WNHNN and CDR2 SYGVQD (reference sequence). The CDR3 consists of 13 residues. The CDR3 region is CASSEDWTYEQYF.

The rearrangement joins TRBV27 to TRBJ2-7; without DNA, the TCRdb call of TRBD1 cannot be checked. This CDR3 region has 13 residues. CDR1 MNHEY and CDR2 SMNVEV come from the germline V gene (reference sequence). The CDR3 here is CASSQTVFYEQYF.

The chain has TRBV20-1 and TRBJ1-5; TCRdb indicates TRBD1, and absent DNA this call remains unverified. The germline V gene encodes CDR1 DFQATT and CDR2 SNEGSKA (reference sequence). CDR3 length: 14 amino acids. CDR3 in amino acids: CSAPDRERNQPQHF.

V usage is TRBV7-9 and J usage is TRBJ2-7; without DNA, the TCRdb call of TRBD1 cannot be checked. The CDR3 consists of 16 residues. CDR1 and CDR2 (germline): SEHNR, FQNEAQ (reference sequence). The CDR3 loop is CASSLAWGDSLIEQHF.

The chain is built from TRBV7-8 and TRBJ2-2. Per the germline V gene, CDR1 is SGHVS and CDR2 is FQNEAQ. This CDR3 contains 16 residues. The CDR3: CASSGVSVGSTGELFF.

The chain couples TRBV6-2 or TRBV6-3 to TRBJ2-7; TCRdb reports TRBD1, a call that lacks DNA to check it against. The CDR3 totals 14 residues. Germline lookup yields CDR1 MNHEY and CDR2 SVGEGT. The CDR3: CAAARTDYSYEQYF.

The chain recombines TRBV7-8 with TRBJ1-1; the D call from TCRdb, TRBD1, cannot be confirmed without DNA. Germline assignment: CDR1 SGHVS and CDR2 FQNEAQ. CDR3 length: 17 amino acids. CDR3 protein: CASSFDRVGGLNTEAFF.

The V call is TRBV19, the J call TRBJ2-7; TCRdb reports TRBD1, a call that lacks DNA to check it against. CDR3 length: 13 amino acids. Germline CDR1 LNHDA, CDR2 SQIVND (reference sequence). This CDR3 is CATGTVGYGEQYF.

V and J are TRBV28 and TRBJ1-4; TCRdb selects TRBD1, and the lack of DNA leaves this call unchecked. Germline assignment: CDR1 MDHEN and CDR2 SYDVKM. This CDR3 comprises 15 residues. The CDR3 here is CASSLDPGANEKLFF. Based on the CDR3 plus reference TRBV28 and TRBJ1-4, the full variable domain is DVKVTQSSRYLVKRTGEKVFLECVQDMDHENMFWYRQDPGLGLRLIYFSYDVKMKEKGDIPEGYSVSREKKERFSLILESASTNQTSMYLCASSLDPGANEKLFFGSGTQLSVL.

The chain links TRBV10-3 to TRBJ2-7; the TCRdb D gene call, TRBD1, has no DNA to confirm it. The CDR3 totals 17 residues. Germline assignment: CDR1 ENHRY and CDR2 SYGVKD. The CDR3 is CAISDPSGGQPSYEQYF.

The V call is TRBV28, the J call TRBJ2-1; the TCRdb call, TRBD2, lacks DNA for checking. The CDR3 covers 14 residues. Germline CDR1 is MDHEN and CDR2 is SYDVKM. The chain's CDR3 is CASSTSGGDNEQFF.

J is TRBJ2-7 and V is TRBV19; TCRdb returns TRBD1, unconfirmable since there is no DNA. Germline CDR1 is LNHDA and CDR2 is SQIVND (reference sequence). The CDR3 runs 15 residues. The CDR3 here is CASSIGGATPYEQYF.

The J gene is TRBJ1-5, the V gene TRBV29-1; TCRdb's assignment of TRBD1 cannot be checked, as there is no DNA. CDR1 is SQVTM and CDR2 is ANQGSEA in the germline V gene. This CDR3 has 13 amino acids. CDR3 protein: CSVDGDGNQPQHF. Filled out from reference TRBV29-1 and TRBJ1-5, the complete variable domain reads SAVISQKPSRDICQRGTSLTIQCQVDSQVTMMFWYRQQPGQSLTLIATANQGSEATYESGFVIDKFPISRPNLTFSTLTVSNMSPEDSSIYLCSVDGDGNQPQHFGDGTRLSIL.

The chain recombines TRBV12-3 or TRBV12-4 with TRBJ1-5; TCRdb designates TRBD1, a call that cannot be tested without DNA. This CDR3 spans 15 amino acids. CDR3 protein: CASSPRTGDNQPQHF.

The chain has TRBV4-2 and TRBJ2-3; without DNA, the TCRdb call of TRBD2 cannot be checked. This CDR3 has 15 residues. Germline CDR1 and CDR2: LGHNA and YNFKEQ. CDR3 amino acids: CASSQDQRGADTQYF.

The rearrangement joins TRBV5-5 to TRBJ2-1; TCRdb names TRBD1, which stays unverified in the absence of DNA. CDR3 length: 15 residues. The germline V gene encodes CDR1 SGHKS and CDR2 YYEKEE (reference sequence). CDR3 amino acids: CASSDLNRGYNEQFF.

The genes are TRBV15 and TRBJ2-7; TCRdb's D call of TRBD2 is untestable without DNA. CDR3 length: 14 residues. The germline V gene encodes CDR1 LNHNV and CDR2 YYDKDF (reference sequence). CDR3 loop: CATSRDREGHEQYF.

The chain is built from TRBV4-1 and TRBJ2-5; TCRdb's D call, TRBD1, is unchecked because there is no DNA. The germline CDR1 and CDR2 sequences are MGHRA and YSYEKL. CDR3 length: 14 residues. The CDR3 loop reads CASSQGAPGETQYF.

This rearrangement joins TRBV7-6 to TRBJ2-1. This CDR3 has 16 residues. Germline V gives CDR1 SGHVS, CDR2 FNYEAQ. This CDR3 reads CASSLGIPRVGNEQFF. Full variable domain (missing parts from reference TRBV7-6 and TRBJ2-1): GAGVSQSPRYKVTKRGQDVALRCDPISGHVSLYWYRQALGQGPEFLTYFNYEAQQDKSGLPNDRFSAERPEGSISTLTIQRTEQRDSAMYRCASSLGIPRVGNEQFFGPGTRLTVL.

This sequence joins TRBV27 and TRBJ1-2; TCRdb calls TRBD1, which cannot be checked without DNA. Germline CDR1 reads MNHEY; CDR2 reads SMNVEV (reference sequence). CDR3 length: 15 amino acids. CDR3 residues: CASRVPGEGTHGYTF.

V gene TRBV20-1 combines with J gene TRBJ2-5; TCRdb's D call, TRBD1, is unchecked because there is no DNA. Per the germline V gene, CDR1 is DFQATT and CDR2 is SNEGSKA (reference sequence). This CDR3 region has 14 residues. Here the CDR3 reads CSAENQGAQETQYF.

The V call is TRBV11-3, the J call TRBJ2-3; the D gene TCRdb calls, TRBD1, cannot be checked with no DNA. The CDR3 has 19 residues. Germline CDR1 SGHNT, CDR2 YENEEA. The CDR3 sequence is CASSHRQGGNGRPSDTQYF.

V gene TRBV7-9 combines with J gene TRBJ1-6; TCRdb selects TRBD1, and the lack of DNA leaves this call unchecked. The CDR3 extends over 19 amino acids. Germline V gene sequence: CDR1 SEHNR, CDR2 FQNEAQ (reference sequence). The CDR3 sequence is CASSLAGGQGAFMISPLHF.